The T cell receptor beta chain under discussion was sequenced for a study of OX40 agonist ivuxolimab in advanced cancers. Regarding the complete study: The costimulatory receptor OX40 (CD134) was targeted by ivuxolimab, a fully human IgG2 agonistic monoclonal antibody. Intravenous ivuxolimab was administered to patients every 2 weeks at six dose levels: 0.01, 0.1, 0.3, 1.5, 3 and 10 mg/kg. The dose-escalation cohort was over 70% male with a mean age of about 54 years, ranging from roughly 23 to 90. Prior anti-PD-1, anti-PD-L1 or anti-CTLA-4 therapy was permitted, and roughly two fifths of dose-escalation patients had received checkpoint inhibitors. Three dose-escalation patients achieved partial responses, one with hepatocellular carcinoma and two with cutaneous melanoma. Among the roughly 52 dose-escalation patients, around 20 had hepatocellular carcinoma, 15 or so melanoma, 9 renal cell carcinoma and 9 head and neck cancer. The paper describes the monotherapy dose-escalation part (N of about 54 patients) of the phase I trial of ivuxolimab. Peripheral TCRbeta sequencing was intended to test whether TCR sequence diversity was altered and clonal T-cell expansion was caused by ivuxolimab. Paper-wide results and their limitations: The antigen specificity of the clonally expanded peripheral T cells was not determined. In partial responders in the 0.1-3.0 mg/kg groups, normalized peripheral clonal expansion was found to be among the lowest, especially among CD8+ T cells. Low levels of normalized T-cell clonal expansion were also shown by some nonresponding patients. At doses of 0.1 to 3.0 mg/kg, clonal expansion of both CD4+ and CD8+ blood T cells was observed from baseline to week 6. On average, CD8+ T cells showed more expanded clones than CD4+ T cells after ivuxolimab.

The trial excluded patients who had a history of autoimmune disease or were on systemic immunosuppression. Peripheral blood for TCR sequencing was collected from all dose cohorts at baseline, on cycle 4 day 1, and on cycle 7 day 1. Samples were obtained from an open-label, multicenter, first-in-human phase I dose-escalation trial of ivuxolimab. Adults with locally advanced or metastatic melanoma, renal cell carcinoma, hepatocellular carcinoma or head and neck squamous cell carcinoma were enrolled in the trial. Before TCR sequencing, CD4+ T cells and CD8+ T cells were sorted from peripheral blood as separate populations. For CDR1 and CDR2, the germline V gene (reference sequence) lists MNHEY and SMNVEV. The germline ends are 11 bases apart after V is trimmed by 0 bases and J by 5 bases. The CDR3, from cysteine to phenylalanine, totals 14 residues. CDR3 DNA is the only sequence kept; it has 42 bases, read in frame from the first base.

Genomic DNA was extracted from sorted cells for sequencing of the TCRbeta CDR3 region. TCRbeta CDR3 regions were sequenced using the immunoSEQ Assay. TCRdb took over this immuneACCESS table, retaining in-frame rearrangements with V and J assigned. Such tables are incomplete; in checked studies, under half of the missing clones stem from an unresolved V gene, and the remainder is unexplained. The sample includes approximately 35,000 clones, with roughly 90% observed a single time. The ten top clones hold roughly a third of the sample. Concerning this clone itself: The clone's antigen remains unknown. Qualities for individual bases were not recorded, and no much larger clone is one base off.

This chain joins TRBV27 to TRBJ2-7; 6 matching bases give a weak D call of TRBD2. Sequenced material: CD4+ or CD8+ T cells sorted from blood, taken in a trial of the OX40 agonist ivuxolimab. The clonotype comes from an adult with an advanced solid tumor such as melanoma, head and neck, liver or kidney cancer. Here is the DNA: TGTGCCAGCAGTTTATCGCCGGGACTCAACGAGCAGTACTTC. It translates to CASSLSPGLNEQYF.